What follows are 27 T cell receptor beta chains derived from one specimen sequenced in a study of T cell changes during pregnancy in multiple sclerosis. Assay: immunoSEQ multiplex PCR; the TCRdb copy retains only in-frame clones and omits some. The table includes roughly 53,000 clones, 80% to 95% detected once. The sample here was CD4+ T cells from peripheral blood mononuclear cells, taken in the third trimester of pregnancy. These receptors all stem from a female donor with multiple sclerosis, enrolled in a pregnancy study.

The V gene is TRBV19, the J gene TRBJ2-1; 7 nucleotides align to TRBD2. The CDR3 length is 14 residues. V trimming: 3 bases; J trimming: 5 bases; junction bases outside the gene matches: 4. Germline CDR1 is LNHDA and CDR2 is SQIVND (reference sequence). In nucleotides, the CDR3 is TGTGCCAGTAGTATCAGCGGGAAGCACAATGAGCAGTTCTTC. Its translation: CASSISGKHNEQFF.

The V gene is TRBV11-3, the J gene TRBJ2-3; a possible D gene is TRBD2 (5 bases). The CDR3 sequence is 13 residues long. Trimming removed 1 base from V and 7 bases from J, with 9 bases in between. Germline V lookup: CDR1 SGHNT, CDR2 YENEEA. CDR3 DNA sequence: TGTGCCAGCAGCTTAGGAGAGGGATATACGCAGTATTTT. It is translated as CASSLGEGYTQYF.

The chain has TRBV28 and TRBJ2-7, with TRBD1 matching 8 bases. J was trimmed by 1 base and V by 4 bases; bases with no gene match: 6. CDR1 and CDR2 from the germline V gene are MDHEN and SYDVKM. This CDR3 is built from 15 residues. DNA of the CDR3: TGTGCCAGCAGTTCCTCCGGGACAGGTTCCTACGAGCAGTACTTC. This sequence encodes CASSSSGTGSYEQYF.

This clone was recorded only once. In nucleotides, the CDR3 is TGTGCCAGTAGTACAAGCGGGACCGAGCAGCATTTT. Its protein product is CASSTSGTEQHF. V usage is TRBV19 and J usage is TRBJ1-5; D is possibly TRBD1 (5 bases). Trimming pared 4 bases from V and 13 bases from J, leaving 14 bases between. Looked up from germline, CDR1 is LNHDA and CDR2 is SQIVND (reference sequence). The CDR3 contains 12 residues.

J is TRBJ2-5 and V is TRBV15; tentative D call: TRBD2 (6 bases). The CDR3 covers 19 residues. CDR1 and CDR2 (germline): LNHNV, YYDKDF (reference sequence). Trimming took 1 base from V and 4 from J, leaving 25 bases between them. DNA for the CDR3: TGTGCCACCAGCAGAGTCGGGTTTAATCTTCTAGCGTTAGGAGAGACCCAGTACTTC. Encoded protein: CATSRVGFNLLALGETQYF.

This clone is a singleton in its sample. The chain combines TRBV5-1 with TRBJ2-4, with 15 bases matching TRBD2. J was trimmed by 8 bases and V by 3 bases; bases with no gene match: 9. The CDR3 is 17 amino acids. Looked up from germline, CDR1 is SGHRS and CDR2 is YFSETQ. Here the CDR3 reads CASSSGLAGGPGDIQYF. DNA for the CDR3: TGCGCCAGCAGCTCCGGACTAGCGGGAGGGCCGGGGGACATTCAGTACTTC.

V is TRBV6-4 and J is TRBJ2-3, with TRBD1 identical over 9 bases. CDR3 length: 15 amino acids. Germline V gives CDR1 MRHNA, CDR2 SNTAGT. J was trimmed by 7 bases and V by 6 bases; bases with no gene match: 11. The CDR3, as DNA: TGTGCCAGCAGCCTTACAGGGGGCCGTCCTAATACGCAGTATTTT. It codes for CASSLTGGRPNTQYF.

This chain uses TRBV6-1 with TRBJ2-1, with D unclear. CDR3 length equals 15 residues. The V gene's germline CDR1 is MNHNS and CDR2 SASEGT. V was cut by 4 bases and J by 2 bases, with 12 bases left in between. Here the CDR3 reads CASSVQRTTYNEQFF. CDR3 bases: TGTGCCAGCAGTGTGCAGCGAACTACCTACAATGAGCAGTTCTTC.

The gene calls are TRBV19 and TRBJ2-2; no firm D call. Germline values: CDR1 LNHDA, CDR2 SQIVND (reference sequence). The CDR3 consists of 15 residues. Trimming stripped 1 base from V and 1 base from J, with 7 bases between. DNA for the CDR3: TGTGCCAGTAGTATAGTAACTAAGAACACCGGGGAGCTGTTTTTT. It yields the protein CASSIVTKNTGELFF.

The chain couples TRBV27 to TRBJ2-6; 7 bases agree with TRBD1. The CDR3 is 19 residues long. Per the germline V gene, CDR1 is MNHEY and CDR2 is SMNVEV (reference sequence). J was trimmed by 0 bases and V by 5 bases; bases with no gene match: 13. CDR3 protein: CASSHPRGRGISGANVLTF. In nucleotides, the CDR3 is TGTGCCAGCAGTCATCCCAGGGGCAGGGGGATCTCTGGGGCCAACGTCCTGACTTTC.

This clone was seen just once. This rearrangement joins TRBV6-1 to TRBJ2-1; 8 bases line up with TRBD1. The ends lost 5 bases at V and 3 bases at J; junction bases unmatched: 6. The CDR3 totals 15 residues. CDR1 and CDR2 (germline): MNHNS, SASEGT. The CDR3 DNA reads TGTGCCAGCAGTAGGATACAGGGGGTCTACAATGAGCAGTTCTTC. Its protein is CASSRIQGVYNEQFF.

The chain combines TRBV5-1 with TRBJ2-6; 10 bases are shared with TRBD1. Unmatched junction bases numbered 14, after V lost 4 bases and J lost 4 bases. In germline, CDR1 is SGHRS, CDR2 YFSETQ. The CDR3 covers 19 residues. The CDR3 coding sequence is TGCGCCAGCAGCCTTCCGGCCGGGACAGGGGTAACGGGGGCCAACGTCCTGACTTTC. Protein product: CASSLPAGTGVTGANVLTF.

This clone was seen a single time. V usage is TRBV11-2 and J usage is TRBJ2-1; D may be TRBD1 (5 bases). Trimming took 3 bases from V and 0 from J, leaving 9 bases between them. This CDR3 spans 15 amino acids. Germline V gene data show CDR1 as SGHAT and CDR2 as FQNNGV. This CDR3 is CASSFSRGSYNEQFF. The CDR3 region has the DNA TGTGCCAGCAGCTTTTCTAGGGGCTCCTACAATGAGCAGTTCTTC.

This chain connects TRBV10-3 to TRBJ2-5; D perhaps matches TRBD2 (7 bases). Per the germline V gene, CDR1 is ENHRY and CDR2 is SYGVKD. Trimming shortened V by 10 bases and J by 0 bases, and 24 bases separated the two germline ends. The CDR3 spans 17 residues. DNA for the CDR3: TGTGCCACTACGAGGGGGGGGGCTACTCCGTACCAAGAGACCCAGTACTTC. Its translation is CATTRGGATPYQETQYF.

V usage is TRBV7-8 and J usage is TRBJ2-7, with 7 bases fitting TRBD2. There are 13 residues in the CDR3. Germline V gene data show CDR1 as SGHVS and CDR2 as FQNEAQ. Losses at the gene ends were 2 bases for V and 2 bases for J; bases not matched to a gene: 0. The CDR3 DNA reads as TGTGCCAGCAGCTTACTAGCGGCCTACGAGCAGTACTTC. The encoded protein is CASSLLAAYEQYF.

V is TRBV19 and J is TRBJ2-5, with TRBD1 matching 10 bases. The CDR3 loop spans 15 amino acids. V trimming: 5 bases; J trimming: 3 bases; junction bases outside the gene matches: 6. CDR1 is LNHDA and CDR2 is SQIVND in the germline V gene (reference sequence). The CDR3 sequence is CASSSGQGFEETQYF. CDR3 DNA sequence: TGTGCCAGTAGTTCGGGACAGGGGTTCGAAGAGACCCAGTACTTC. Using reference TRBV19 and TRBJ2-5 for the parts outside the CDR3, the full variable domain is DGGITQSPKYLFRKEGQNVTLSCEQNLNHDAMYWYRQDPGQGLRLIYYSQIVNDFQKGDIAEGYSVSREKKESFPLTVTSAQKNPTAFYLCASSSGQGFEETQYFGPGTRLLVL.

A single count supports this clone. The chain carries TRBV2 and TRBJ2-6; 8 bases line up with TRBD2. The V gene end was trimmed by 2 bases and the J gene end by 14 bases; junction bases not matched to a gene: 5. Germline V gene data show CDR1 as SNHLY and CDR2 as FYNNEI. The CDR3 length is 13 residues. CDR3 in amino acids: CASSEYGRDILTF. DNA for the CDR3: TGTGCCAGCAGTGAATACGGGAGGGACATCCTGACTTTC.

The genes are TRBV27 and TRBJ2-7; no clear D. The V gene's germline CDR1 is MNHEY and CDR2 SMNVEV (reference sequence). V lost 3 bases and J 3 bases, leaving 6 bases between the germline ends. The CDR3 runs 12 residues. In DNA form, the CDR3 reads TGTGCCAGCAGTTTCCCGTACTACGAGCAGTACTTC. It specifies CASSFPYYEQYF.

V usage is TRBV7-9 and J usage is TRBJ2-3, with 7 bases lining up with TRBD2. The CDR3 runs to 17 residues. Germline trimming cut 5 bases from V and 4 bases from J; bases unmatched to any gene: 15. Germline V lookup: CDR1 SEHNR, CDR2 FQNEAQ (reference sequence). The CDR3 loop is CASSPSWGGSSSDTQYF. DNA of the CDR3: TGTGCCAGCAGCCCCTCGTGGGGCGGGAGTAGTTCAGATACGCAGTATTTT.

As regards this clone: An end of the junction does not agree with germline; a read error may underlie this. This chain uses TRBV10-3 with TRBJ2-7, with 8 bases identical to TRBD1. Germline-derived CDR1 and CDR2 are ENHRY and SYGVKD. This CDR3 spans 13 amino acids. The CDR3 DNA follows: TGTGCCATCAGTCGGACAGGGTCCTCCGAGCAGTACTTC. It codes for CAISRTGSSEQYF.

J is TRBJ2-1 and V is TRBV10-3; D is unresolved. V was clipped by 8 bases and J by 7 bases, with 12 bases between them. The CDR3 sequence is 12 residues long. CDR1 and CDR2 from the germline V gene are ENHRY and SYGVKD. The CDR3 bases are TGTGCCATCTCCCGAGTCATAAATGAGCAGTTCTTC. Its protein product is CAISRVINEQFF.

The gene calls are TRBV19 and TRBJ1-4, with D possibly being TRBD1 (5 bases). The CDR3 has 15 residues. Germline CDR1 LNHDA, CDR2 SQIVND (reference sequence). V lost 6 bases to trimming and J lost 1 base, with 12 bases between them. The CDR3 sequence is CASRKNGGTNEKLFF. The CDR3 DNA sequence: TGTGCCAGTAGGAAAAACGGGGGAACTAATGAAAAACTGTTTTTT.

The chain links TRBV7-6 to TRBJ2-3; tentatively, D is TRBD2 (5 bases). V was shortened by 0 bases and J by 1 base, with 8 bases between the two germline ends. This CDR3 has 15 residues. Germline V lookup: CDR1 SGHVS, CDR2 FNYEAQ. The CDR3 DNA reads as TGTGCCAGCAGCTTAGCTTTGCGGGGCACAGATACGCAGTATTTT. Amino acid sequence: CASSLALRGTDTQYF. The entire variable domain, with the rest obtained from reference TRBV7-6 and TRBJ2-3, is as follows: GAGVSQSPRYKVTKRGQDVALRCDPISGHVSLYWYRQALGQGPEFLTYFNYEAQQDKSGLPNDRFSAERPEGSISTLTIQRTEQRDSAMYRCASSLALRGTDTQYFGPGTRLTVL.

J is TRBJ2-5 and V is TRBV5-4; TRBD2 aligns across 10 bases. Germline CDR1 SGHNT, CDR2 YYREEE (reference sequence). V dropped 4 bases and J dropped 1; count of bases not matched to a gene: 7. The CDR3 is 16 amino acids. The CDR3 sequence is CASSRSGRGAQETQYF. The CDR3 region has the DNA TGTGCCAGCAGCCGCAGCGGGAGGGGCGCCCAAGAGACCCAGTACTTC.

This clone has more than one count but fewer than ten. The chain links TRBV9 to TRBJ2-2; D not certain. Germline V gene lookup returns CDR1 SGDLS and CDR2 YYNGEE. The CDR3 spans 16 residues. With 0 bases removed from V and 4 bases from J, the gap between germline ends came to 13 bases. The CDR3 DNA reads as TGTGCCAGCAGCGTAGAGTCCGACACCCTCACCGGGGAGCTGTTTTTT. Residues: CASSVESDTLTGELFF.

This chain links TRBV18 with TRBJ2-1; 9 positions match TRBD1. This CDR3 region has 15 residues. Trimming cost V 3 bases and J 8 bases; bases outside gene matches: 8. Germline-derived CDR1 and CDR2 are KGHSH and LQKENI. CDR3 sequence (DNA): TGTGCCAGCTCACCGGACAGGGGTCTAGCGGATGAGCAGTTCTTC. Protein sequence: CASSPDRGLADEQFF.

This clone has more than one count but fewer than ten. The gene calls are TRBV5-4 and TRBJ1-2; TRBD1 aligns across 8 bases. The V gene's germline CDR1 is SGHNT and CDR2 YYREEE (reference sequence). After removal of 0 bases from V and 4 bases from J, the junction contained 5 bases not matched to a gene. This CDR3 spans 15 amino acids. The CDR3 reads CASSLGAGGFYGYTF. DNA of the CDR3: TGTGCCAGCAGCTTGGGGGCAGGGGGCTTCTATGGCTACACCTTC.